This TCR beta chain was profiled in a study of blood T cell repertoires in COVID-19. The wider study: Sample material is recorded as cDNA or gDNA derived from T cells, B-cell-depleted T cells, or PBMCs.

The study drew participants aged about 18 to 89 years from approximately 23 US areas. Clinical history as reported by participants underpinned cohort assignment. As processed by the authors: Amplifying reference gene primers gave estimates of nucleated cell counts. TCRdb's copy holds only in-frame clones and misses some; the assay was immunoSEQ multiplex PCR. From that table come the V and J calls and clone size; the DNA was used to work out D and trimming. Among hundreds of thousands of clones listed, approximately 86% were seen once. The CDR3 length is 17 residues. V lost 2 bases, J lost 7 bases, and 8 bases stayed unmatched. Germline CDR1 SGHTA, CDR2 FQGTGA.

This TCR came from a woman in her twenties or thirties who had recovered from COVID-19. The sample was PBMCs or T cells enriched from blood (not recorded which). The chain uses TRBV7-3 and TRBJ1-6; 10 positions agree with TRBD1. CDR3 protein: CASSLFGDRGGNSPLHF. CDR3 in DNA: TGTGCCAGCAGCTTATTCGGGGACAGGGGAGGGAATTCACCCCTCCACTTT.